Listed below are T cell receptor beta chains from one sample, sequenced in a study of OX40 agonist ivuxolimab in advanced cancers. Assay: immunoSEQ multiplex PCR; the TCRdb copy retains only in-frame clones and omits some. The sample records fewer than 80,000 clones, roughly 85% being singletons. Material: CD4+ or CD8+ T cells sorted from blood, obtained in a trial of the OX40 agonist ivuxolimab. These receptors all come from an adult with an advanced solid tumor such as melanoma, head and neck, liver or kidney cancer. The CDR3 runs from the conserved cysteine through the conserved F or W. Each record gives: D gene, clone size, J gene, V gene, CDR3 protein, CDR3 DNA. D genes are given only for firm matches. Size is omitted from some rows. Given values are once, few, many or a class for expanded clones.

D gene: TRBD1
clone size: .
J gene: TRBJ2-7
V gene: TRBV29-1
CDR3 protein: CSVDWAGTGPYEQYF
CDR3 DNA: TGCAGCGTTGATTGGGCGGGGACAGGGCCCTACGAGCAGTACTTC

D gene: .
clone size: .
J gene: TRBJ1-3
V gene: TRBV30
CDR3 protein: CAWSGTPPGNGNTIYF
CDR3 DNA: TGTGCCTGGAGTGGGACGCCACCTGGTAACGGAAACACCATATATTTT

D gene: .
clone size: .
J gene: TRBJ2-2
V gene: TRBV4-2
CDR3 protein: CASSQYATRPGATGELFF
CDR3 DNA: TGTGCCAGCAGCCAATACGCTACCCGGCCTGGCGCCACCGGGGAGCTGTTTTTT

D gene: TRBD1
clone size: .
J gene: TRBJ2-5
V gene: TRBV5-4
CDR3 protein: CASSLRQGMGETQYF
CDR3 DNA: TGTGCCAGCAGCCTACGACAGGGGATGGGAGAGACCCAGTACTTC

D gene: TRBD1
clone size: .
J gene: TRBJ2-7
V gene: TRBV28
CDR3 protein: CASKLGGAYYEQYF
CDR3 DNA: TGTGCCAGCAAGCTAGGGGGCGCCTACTACGAGCAGTACTTC

D gene: .
clone size: .
J gene: TRBJ2-7
V gene: TRBV10-2
CDR3 protein: CASSSPGRSYEQYF
CDR3 DNA: TGCGCCAGCAGCTCCCCCGGACGGTCCTACGAGCAGTACTTC

D gene: TRBD2
clone size: .
J gene: TRBJ2-1
V gene: TRBV7-2
CDR3 protein: CASSRDAVAGGHEQFF
CDR3 DNA: TGTGCCAGCAGCCGAGATGCGGTAGCGGGAGGGCATGAGCAGTTCTTC

D gene: .
clone size: .
J gene: TRBJ2-2
V gene: TRBV30
CDR3 protein: CAWTRRGELFF
CDR3 DNA: TGTGCCTGGACCCGTCGGGGGGAGCTGTTTTTT

D gene: .
clone size: once
J gene: TRBJ1-1
V gene: TRBV6-1
CDR3 protein: CASSERGLRNTEAFF
CDR3 DNA: TGTGCCAGCAGTGAACGGGGATTAAGAAACACTGAAGCTTTCTTT

D gene: TRBD1
clone size: .
J gene: TRBJ2-2
V gene: TRBV2
CDR3 protein: CASRGPRGQGDTGELFF
CDR3 DNA: TGTGCCAGCAGGGGGCCTAGGGGACAGGGGGACACCGGGGAGCTGTTTTTT

D gene: TRBD2
clone size: .
J gene: TRBJ2-2
V gene: TRBV6-4
CDR3 protein: CASSDVSGGNTGELFF
CDR3 DNA: TGTGCCAGCAGTGACGTGTCGGGGGGGAACACCGGGGAGCTGTTTTTT

D gene: TRBD2
clone size: .
J gene: TRBJ2-1
V gene: TRBV13
CDR3 protein: CASSLKRGAGWNEQFF
CDR3 DNA: TGTGCCAGCAGCTTAAAGCGGGGGGCCGGGTGGAATGAGCAGTTCTTC

D gene: TRBD1
clone size: .
J gene: TRBJ1-2
V gene: TRBV2
CDR3 protein: CASSERTGRYGYTF
CDR3 DNA: TGTGCCAGCAGTGAGCGGACAGGTCGCTATGGCTACACCTTC

D gene: .
clone size: .
J gene: TRBJ2-2
V gene: TRBV19
CDR3 protein: CASSIELTDANTGELFF
CDR3 DNA: TGTGCCAGTAGTATAGAACTCACAGACGCGAACACCGGGGAGCTGTTTTTT

D gene: TRBD1
clone size: few
J gene: TRBJ2-2
V gene: TRBV2
CDR3 protein: CASSARQGLLNTGELFF
CDR3 DNA: TGTGCCAGCAGTGCCCGACAGGGCCTTTTGAACACCGGGGAGCTGTTTTTT

D gene: .
clone size: .
J gene: TRBJ1-5
V gene: TRBV2
CDR3 protein: CASSEVRRGVDQPQHF
CDR3 DNA: TGTGCCAGCAGTGAAGTTCGGCGAGGGGTTGATCAGCCCCAGCATTTT

D gene: TRBD1
clone size: .
J gene: TRBJ2-2
V gene: TRBV6-4
CDR3 protein: CASRGDSYTGELFF
CDR3 DNA: TGTGCCAGCAGGGGGGACAGTTACACCGGGGAGCTGTTTTTT

D gene: .
clone size: .
J gene: TRBJ1-5
V gene: TRBV27
CDR3 protein: CASSLGNQPQHF
CDR3 DNA: TGTGCCAGCAGTTTGGGGAATCAGCCCCAGCATTTT

D gene: .
clone size: .
J gene: TRBJ1-2
V gene: TRBV10-2
CDR3 protein: CASSQDSYGYTF
CDR3 DNA: TGCGCCAGCAGTCAGGACAGCTATGGCTACACCTTC

D gene: TRBD1
clone size: .
J gene: TRBJ2-2
V gene: TRBV10-3
CDR3 protein: CAISWDRTNTGELFF
CDR3 DNA: TGTGCCATCAGTTGGGACAGGACGAACACCGGGGAGCTGTTTTTT

D gene: .
clone size: .
J gene: TRBJ2-1
V gene: TRBV21-1
CDR3 protein: CASSKATSGRRKEQFF
CDR3 DNA: TGTGCCAGCAGCAAAGCAACTAGCGGGAGACGTAAGGAGCAGTTCTTC